The subject of this entry is one T cell receptor (beta chain). Antigen specificity is unknown. V shed 0 bases and J shed 12 bases, with 13 bases lying between them. Germline V CDR1 and CDR2: SGDLS, YYNGEE. The CDR3 spans 13 residues. The source of the sample is a study of shared clonotypes between healthy human individuals. CD45RO-negative cells were positively selected for CCR7, leaving out terminally differentiated effector memory CD45RA+ cells. Caucasian adults residing in Nashville, Tennessee made up all the donors. TCRdb's copy holds only in-frame clones and misses some; the assay was immunoSEQ multiplex PCR. This table holds 800,000 or so clones, approximately 96% found once. Study-wide results and limits: Of the naive CD4 clonotypes, approximately 5% were shared across a few donors. Clonotype sharing levels among donors were expected to vary with sequencing depth.

The origin of this receptor is a man aged 30 to 45 in good health. The sequenced material came from naive CD8+ T cells sorted from blood. The rearrangement joins TRBV9 to TRBJ2-1, with D perhaps TRBD2 (5 bases). The CDR3 region is CASSVDAEVGQFF. As DNA, the CDR3 is TGTGCCAGCAGCGTAGACGCGGAGGTGGGGCAGTTCTTC. Drawing the rest from reference TRBV9 and TRBJ2-1, the complete variable domain is DSGVTQTPKHLITATGQRVTLRCSPRSGDLSVYWYQQSLDQGLQFLIQYYNGEERAKGNILERFSAQQFPDLHSELNLSSLELGDSALYFCASSVDAEVGQFFGPGTRLTVL.